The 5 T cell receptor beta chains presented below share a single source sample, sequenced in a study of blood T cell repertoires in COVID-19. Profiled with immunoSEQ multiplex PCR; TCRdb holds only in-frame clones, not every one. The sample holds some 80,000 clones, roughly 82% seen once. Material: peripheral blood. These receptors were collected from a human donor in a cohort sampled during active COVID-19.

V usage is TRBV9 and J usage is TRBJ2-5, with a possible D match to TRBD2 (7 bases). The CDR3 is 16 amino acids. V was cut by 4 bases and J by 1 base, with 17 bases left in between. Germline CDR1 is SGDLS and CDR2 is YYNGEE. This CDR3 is CASSLSVGGLQETQYF. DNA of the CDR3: TGTGCCAGCAGCCTCTCGGTGGGGGGGCTCCAAGAGACCCAGTACTTC.

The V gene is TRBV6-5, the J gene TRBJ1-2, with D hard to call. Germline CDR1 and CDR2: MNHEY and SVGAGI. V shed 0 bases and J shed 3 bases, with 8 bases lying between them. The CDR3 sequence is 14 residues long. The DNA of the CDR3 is TGTGCCAGCAGTTACTCGGCGGACTACTATGGCTACACCTTC. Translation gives CASSYSADYYGYTF.

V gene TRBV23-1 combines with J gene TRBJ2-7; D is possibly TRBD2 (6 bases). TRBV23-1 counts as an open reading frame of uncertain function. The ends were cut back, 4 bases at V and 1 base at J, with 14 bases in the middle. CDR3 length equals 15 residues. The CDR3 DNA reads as TGCGCCAGCAGTCCGCTGCCGGGGGTGTCCTACGAGCAGTACTTC. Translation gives CASSPLPGVSYEQYF.

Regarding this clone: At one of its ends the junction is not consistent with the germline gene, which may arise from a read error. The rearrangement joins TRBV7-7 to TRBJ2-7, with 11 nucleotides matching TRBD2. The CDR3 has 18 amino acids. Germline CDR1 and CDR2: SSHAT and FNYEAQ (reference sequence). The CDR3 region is CASSLGETSGGNLYEQYF. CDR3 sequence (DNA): TGTGCTAGCAGCTTAGGCGAAACTAGCGGGGGTAATCTTTACGAGCAGTACTTC.

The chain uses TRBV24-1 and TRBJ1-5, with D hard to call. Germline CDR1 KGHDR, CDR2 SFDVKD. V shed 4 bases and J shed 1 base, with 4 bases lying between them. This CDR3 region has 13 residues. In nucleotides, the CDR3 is TGTGCCACCAGTGACCGGAGCAATCAGCCCCAGCATTTT. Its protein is CATSDRSNQPQHF.